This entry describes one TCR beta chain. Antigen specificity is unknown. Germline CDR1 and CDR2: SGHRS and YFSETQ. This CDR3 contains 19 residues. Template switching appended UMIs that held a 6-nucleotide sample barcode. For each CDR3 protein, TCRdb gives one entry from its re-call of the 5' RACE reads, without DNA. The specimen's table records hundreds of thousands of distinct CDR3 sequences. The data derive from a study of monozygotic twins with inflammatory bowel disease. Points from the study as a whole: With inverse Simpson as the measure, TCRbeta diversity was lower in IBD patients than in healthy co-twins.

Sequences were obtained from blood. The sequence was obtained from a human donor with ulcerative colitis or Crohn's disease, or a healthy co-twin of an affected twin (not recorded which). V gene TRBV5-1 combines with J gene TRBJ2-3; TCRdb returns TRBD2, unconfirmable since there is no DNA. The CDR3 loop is CASSLAGLAGGSTTDTQYF.